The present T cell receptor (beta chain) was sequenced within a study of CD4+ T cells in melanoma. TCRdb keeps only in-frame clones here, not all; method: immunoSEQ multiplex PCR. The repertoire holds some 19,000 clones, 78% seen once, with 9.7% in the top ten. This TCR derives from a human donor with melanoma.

The DNA for the CDR3 is TGTGCCAGTAGTGGACAGGGGTATAATTCACCCCTCCACTTT. Its translation: CASSGQGYNSPLHF. The chain is built from TRBV19 and TRBJ1-6, with 9 bases matching TRBD1. This CDR3 has 14 amino acids. Germline V gene lookup returns CDR1 LNHDA and CDR2 SQIVND (reference sequence). V lost 5 bases to trimming and J lost 4 bases; unmatched junction nucleotides: 0.